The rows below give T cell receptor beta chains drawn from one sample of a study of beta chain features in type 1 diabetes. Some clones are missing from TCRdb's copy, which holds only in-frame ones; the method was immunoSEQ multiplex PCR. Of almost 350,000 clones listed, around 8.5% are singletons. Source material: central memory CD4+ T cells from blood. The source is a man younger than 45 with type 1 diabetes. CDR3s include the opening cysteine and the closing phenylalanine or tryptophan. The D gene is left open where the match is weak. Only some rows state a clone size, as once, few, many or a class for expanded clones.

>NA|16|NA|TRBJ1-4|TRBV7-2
CASSLDWRATNEKLFF
TGTGCCAGCAGCTTAGACTGGAGGGCAACTAATGAAAAACTGTTTTTT
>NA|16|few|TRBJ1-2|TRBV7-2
CASSRGQATGWNGYTF
TGTGCCAGCAGTCGGGGTCAGGCAACAGGATGGAACGGCTACACCTTC
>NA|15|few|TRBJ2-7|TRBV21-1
CASSKPRNQGAEQYF
TGTGCCAGCAGCAAACCAAGGAACCAGGGTGCCGAGCAGTACTTC
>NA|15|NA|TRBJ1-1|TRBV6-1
CASSFDTPRSTEAFF
TGTGCCAGCAGTTTCGACACCCCAAGAAGCACTGAAGCTTTCTTT
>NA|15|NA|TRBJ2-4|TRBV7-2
CASSSLTAAKNIQYF
TGTGCCAGCAGCTCCTTGACAGCAGCCAAAAACATTCAGTACTTC
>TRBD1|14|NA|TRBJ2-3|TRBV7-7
CASSLWTGSGTQYF
TGTGCTAGCAGCTTGTGGACAGGTTCGGGTACGCAGTATTTT
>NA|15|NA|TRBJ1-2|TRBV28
CASAHGLRGWYGYTF
TGTGCCAGCGCTCATGGCTTGCGGGGGTGGTATGGCTACACCTTC
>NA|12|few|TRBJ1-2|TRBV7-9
CASSLKNYGYTF
TGTGCCAGCAGCTTAAAGAACTATGGCTACACCTTC
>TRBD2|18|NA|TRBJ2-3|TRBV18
CASSRNRLAGGPTDTQYF
TGTGCCAGCTCACGTAATCGACTAGCGGGGGGGCCGACAGATACGCAGTATTTT
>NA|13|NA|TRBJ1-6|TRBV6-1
CASRWAGQSPLHF
TGTGCCAGCAGATGGGCGGGCCAATCACCCCTCCACTTT
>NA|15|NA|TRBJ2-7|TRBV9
CASSVGGGPTYEQYF
TGTGCCAGCAGCGTAGGGGGCGGCCCCACCTACGAGCAGTACTTC
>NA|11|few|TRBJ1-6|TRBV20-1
CSAQDNSPLHF
TGCAGTGCTCAGGATAATTCACCCCTCCACTTT
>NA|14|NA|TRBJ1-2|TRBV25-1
CASSESIVTYGYTF
TGTGCCAGCAGTGAAAGTATAGTTACCTATGGCTACACCTTC
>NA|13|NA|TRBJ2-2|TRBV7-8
CASRPGNTGELFF
TGTGCCAGCAGGCCGGGAAACACCGGGGAGCTGTTTTTT
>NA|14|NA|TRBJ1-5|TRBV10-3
CAISPGAGNQPQHF
TGTGCCATCAGTCCGGGGGCAGGCAATCAGCCCCAGCATTTT
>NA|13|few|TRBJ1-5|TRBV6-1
CASRTGENQPQHF
TGTGCCAGCAGGACAGGAGAGAATCAGCCCCAGCATTTT
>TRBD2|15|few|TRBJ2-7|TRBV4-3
CASSQETSDIYEQYF
TGCGCCAGCAGCCAGGAGACTAGCGATATCTACGAGCAGTACTTC
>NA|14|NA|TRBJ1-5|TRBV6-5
CASRLGGGNQPQHF
TGTGCCAGCAGGCTGGGGGGAGGGAATCAGCCCCAGCATTTT
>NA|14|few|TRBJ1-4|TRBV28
CASSLPQPNEKLFF
TGTGCCAGCAGTTTACCTCAGCCTAATGAAAAACTGTTTTTT
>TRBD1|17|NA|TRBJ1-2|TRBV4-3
CASSQDRSGQGFYGYTF
TGCGCCAGCAGCCAAGATCGCTCCGGACAGGGCTTCTATGGCTACACCTTC
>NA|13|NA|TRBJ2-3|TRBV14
CASSPQGGDTQYF
TGTGCCAGCAGCCCCCAGGGAGGAGATACGCAGTATTTT
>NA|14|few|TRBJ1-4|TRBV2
CASSVEATNEKLFF
TGTGCCAGCAGTGTAGAGGCAACTAATGAAAAACTGTTTTTT
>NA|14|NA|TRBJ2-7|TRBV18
CASSPPKNTYEQYF
TGTGCCAGCTCACCCCCAAAGAATACCTACGAGCAGTACTTC
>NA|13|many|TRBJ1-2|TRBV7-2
CASSPIANYGYTF
TGTGCCAGCAGCCCCATAGCCAACTATGGCTACACCTTC
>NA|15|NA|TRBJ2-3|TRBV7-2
CASSLLGHYTDTQYF
TGTGCCAGCAGCTTACTAGGGCATTACACAGATACGCAGTATTTT
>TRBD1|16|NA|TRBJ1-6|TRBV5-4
CASSSQTGGIDSPLHF
TGTGCCAGCAGCTCCCAGACAGGGGGGATTGATTCACCCCTCCACTTT
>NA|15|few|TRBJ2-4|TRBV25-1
CASSESKGQGNIQYF
TGTGCCAGCAGTGAATCGAAGGGGCAGGGAAACATTCAGTACTTC
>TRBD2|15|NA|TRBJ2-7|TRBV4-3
CASSRLAGTTYEQYF
TGCGCCAGCAGCCGACTAGCGGGGACAACCTACGAGCAGTACTTC
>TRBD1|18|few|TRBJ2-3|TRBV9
CASSVGPAGGLSTDTQYF
TGTGCCAGCAGCGTAGGCCCGGCAGGGGGTTTAAGCACAGATACGCAGTATTTT
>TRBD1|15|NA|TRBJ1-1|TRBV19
CASSADRKGNAEAFF
TGTGCCAGTAGTGCGGACAGGAAGGGAAACGCTGAAGCTTTCTTT
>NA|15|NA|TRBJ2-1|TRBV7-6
CASSFGTGAYNEQFF
TGTGCCAGCAGCTTCGGGACGGGGGCCTACAATGAGCAGTTCTTC
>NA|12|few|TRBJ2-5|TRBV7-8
CASSPPAGLQYF
TGTGCCAGCAGCCCACCGGCTGGACTCCAGTACTTC
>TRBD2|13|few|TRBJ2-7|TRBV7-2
CASTRTRGYEQYF
TGTGCCAGCACCCGGACTAGAGGCTACGAGCAGTACTTC
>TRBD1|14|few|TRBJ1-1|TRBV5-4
CASSPGQAYTEAFF
TGTGCCAGCAGCCCCGGACAGGCCTACACTGAAGCTTTCTTT
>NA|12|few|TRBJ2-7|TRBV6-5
CASSYSGHEQYF
TGTGCCAGCAGTTACTCCGGACACGAGCAGTACTTC
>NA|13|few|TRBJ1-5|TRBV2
CASSEFRDQPQHF
TGTGCCAGCAGTGAATTCAGGGATCAGCCCCAGCATTTT
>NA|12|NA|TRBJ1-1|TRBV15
CATRSRNTEAFF
TGTGCCACCAGGTCTAGAAACACTGAAGCTTTCTTT
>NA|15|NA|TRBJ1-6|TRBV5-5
CASSLSDSHNSPLHF
TGTGCCAGCAGCTTAAGTGACAGTCATAATTCACCCCTCCACTTT
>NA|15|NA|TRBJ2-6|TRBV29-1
CSVLTLPSGANVLTF
TGCAGCGTCTTAACCCTACCGTCTGGGGCCAACGTCCTGACTTTC
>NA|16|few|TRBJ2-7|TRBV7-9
CASSLSGTGPMGEQYF
TGTGCCAGCAGCTTATCAGGTACAGGGCCCATGGGAGAGCAGTACTTC
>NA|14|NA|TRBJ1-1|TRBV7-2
CASSQEKRRPEAFF
TGCGCCAGCAGCCAAGAAAAGAGGAGGCCTGAAGCTTTCTTT
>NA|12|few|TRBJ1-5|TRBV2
CASSPLHWPQHF
TGTGCCAGCAGTCCCCTCCATTGGCCCCAGCATTTT
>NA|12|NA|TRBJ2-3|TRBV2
CASSGRQDTQYF
TGTGCCAGCAGTGGCCGACAGGATACGCAGTATTTT
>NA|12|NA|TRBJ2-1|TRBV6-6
CASRHFSDEQFF
TGTGCCAGCAGACACTTCAGCGATGAGCAGTTCTTC
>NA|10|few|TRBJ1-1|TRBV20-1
CSARDQQAFF
TGCAGTGCTAGAGATCAGCAAGCTTTCTTT
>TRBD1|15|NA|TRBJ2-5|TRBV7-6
CASSLTTGGQETQYF
TGTGCCAGCAGCCTAACGACAGGGGGGCAAGAGACCCAGTACTTC
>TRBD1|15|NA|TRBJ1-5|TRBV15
CATSSRTGSVQPQHF
TGTGCCACCAGCAGTCGGACAGGCTCGGTTCAGCCCCAGCATTTT